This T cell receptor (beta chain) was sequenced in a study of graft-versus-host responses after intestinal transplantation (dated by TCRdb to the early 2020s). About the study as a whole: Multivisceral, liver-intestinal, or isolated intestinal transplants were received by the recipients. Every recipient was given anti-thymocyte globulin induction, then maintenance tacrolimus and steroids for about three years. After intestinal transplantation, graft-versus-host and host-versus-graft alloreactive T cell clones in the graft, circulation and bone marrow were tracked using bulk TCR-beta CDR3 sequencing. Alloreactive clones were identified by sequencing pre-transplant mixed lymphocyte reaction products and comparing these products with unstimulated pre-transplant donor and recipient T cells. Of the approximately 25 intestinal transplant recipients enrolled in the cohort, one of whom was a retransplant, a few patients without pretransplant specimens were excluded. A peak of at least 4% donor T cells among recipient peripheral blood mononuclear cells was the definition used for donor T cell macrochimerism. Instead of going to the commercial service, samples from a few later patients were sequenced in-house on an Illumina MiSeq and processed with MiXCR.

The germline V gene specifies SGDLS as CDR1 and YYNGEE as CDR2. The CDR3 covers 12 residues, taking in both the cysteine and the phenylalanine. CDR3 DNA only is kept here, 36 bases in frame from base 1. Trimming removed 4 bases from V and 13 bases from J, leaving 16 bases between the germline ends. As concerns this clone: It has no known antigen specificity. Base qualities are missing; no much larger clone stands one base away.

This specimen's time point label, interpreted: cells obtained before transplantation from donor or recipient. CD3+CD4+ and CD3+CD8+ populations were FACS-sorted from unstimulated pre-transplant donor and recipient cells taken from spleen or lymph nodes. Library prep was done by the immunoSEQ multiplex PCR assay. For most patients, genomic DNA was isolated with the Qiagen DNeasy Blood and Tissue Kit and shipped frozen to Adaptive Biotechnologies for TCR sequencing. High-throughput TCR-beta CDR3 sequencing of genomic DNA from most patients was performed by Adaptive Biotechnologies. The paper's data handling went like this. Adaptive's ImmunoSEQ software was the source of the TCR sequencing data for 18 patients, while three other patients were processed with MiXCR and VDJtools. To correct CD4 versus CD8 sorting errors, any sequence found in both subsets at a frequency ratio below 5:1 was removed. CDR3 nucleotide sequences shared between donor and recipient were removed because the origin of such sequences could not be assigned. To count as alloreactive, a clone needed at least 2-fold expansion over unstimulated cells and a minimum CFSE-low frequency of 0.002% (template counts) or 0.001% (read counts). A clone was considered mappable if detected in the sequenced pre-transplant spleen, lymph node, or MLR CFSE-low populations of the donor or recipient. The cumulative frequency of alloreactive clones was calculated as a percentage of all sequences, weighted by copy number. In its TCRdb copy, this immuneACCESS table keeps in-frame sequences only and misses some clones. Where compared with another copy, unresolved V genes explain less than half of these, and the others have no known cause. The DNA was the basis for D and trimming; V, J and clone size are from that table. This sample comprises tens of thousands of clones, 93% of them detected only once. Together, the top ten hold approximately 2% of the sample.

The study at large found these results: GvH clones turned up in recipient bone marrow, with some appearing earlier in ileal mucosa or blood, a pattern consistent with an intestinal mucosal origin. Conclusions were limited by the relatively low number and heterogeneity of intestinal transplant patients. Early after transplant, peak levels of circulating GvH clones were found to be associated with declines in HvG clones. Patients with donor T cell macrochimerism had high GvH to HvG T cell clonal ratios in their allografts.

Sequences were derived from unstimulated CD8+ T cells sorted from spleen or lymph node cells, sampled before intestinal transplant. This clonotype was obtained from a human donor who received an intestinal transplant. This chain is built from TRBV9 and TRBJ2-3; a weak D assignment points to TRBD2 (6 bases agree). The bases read TGTGCCAGCAGCTCACGGGAGCCATGGAAGTATTTT. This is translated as CASSSREPWKYF. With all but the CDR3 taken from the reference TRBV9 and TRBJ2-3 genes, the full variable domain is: DSGVTQTPKHLITATGQRVTLRCSPRSGDLSVYWYQQSLDQGLQFLIQYYNGEERAKGNILERFSAQQFPDLHSELNLSSLELGDSALYFCASSSREPWKYFGPGTRLTVL.